Described below is a single T cell receptor beta chain sequence and its context. Data came from immunoSEQ multiplex PCR; TCRdb stores just in-frame clones and leaves some out. This table holds roughly 1,800,000 clones, roughly 94% found once. The germline gives CDR1 SEHNR, CDR2 FQNEAQ (reference sequence). This CDR3 contains 18 residues. The junction had 20 bases not matched to a gene; V was cut back by 5 bases and J by 4 bases. These data are taken from a study of shared clonotypes between healthy human individuals. Study details: The study drew on a couple of women and a few men aged 18 to 49 as donors. The plates for each donor numbered three CD4 naive, three CD4 memory, two CD8 naive and one CD8 memory.

CD45RO negativity and positive selection for CCR7 defined naive CD8 cells, a population that excluded terminally differentiated effector memory CD45RA+ cells. Study donors comprised healthy, HIV-negative adults devoid of recent acute infection or vaccination. The sample consisted of naive CD8+ T cells sorted from blood. This chain joins TRBV7-9 and TRBJ2-7, with 7 bases identical to TRBD1. The TCR originated in a man younger than 30 in good health. The CDR3 here is CASSPRQGDIIRHYEQYF. For the CDR3, the DNA is TGTGCCAGCAGCCCTCGACAGGGCGATATCATCAGACATTACGAGCAGTACTTC. The full variable domain, rest sourced from reference TRBV7-9 and TRBJ2-7, is DTGVSQNPRHKITKRGQNVTFRCDPISEHNRLYWYRQTLGQGPEFLTYFQNEAQLEKSRLLSDRFSAERPKGSFSTLEIQRTEQGDSAMYLCASSPRQGDIIRHYEQYFGPGTRLTVT.